A selection of T cell receptor beta chains follows, all from one sample in a study of CD8+CD57+ T cells in acquired aplastic anemia. TCRdb ran MiXCR on the reads and lists one entry per CDR3 protein. The sample consists of roughly 250,000 distinct CDR3 sequences, approximately 45% of them appearing once. The sequencing sample was made of sorted CD4+, CD8+, or CD8+CD57+ T cells (not recorded which) from PBMCs. The receptor source for this set is a human donor with aplastic anemia. Both conserved end residues are part of each CDR3. A D gene is named only where the DNA matches it firmly.

J: TRBJ2-3; V: TRBV11-3; D: TRBD2; CDR3: CASSLEAGGGTDTQYF
J: TRBJ2-7; V: TRBV7-2; D: -; CDR3: CASSLRQVETYEQYF
J: TRBJ1-4; V: TRBV12-3/TRBV12-4; D: TRBD1; CDR3: CAGSLGQGNKKLFF
J: TRBJ2-2; V: TRBV9; D: TRBD2; CDR3: CASSGAKREGGTGELVF
J: TRBJ2-7; V: TRBV7-2; D: TRBD1; CDR3: CASSPGQGRVQYF
J: TRBJ1-3; V: TRBV15; D: -; CDR3: CATSRDNPNSGNTIYF
J: TRBJ2-1; V: TRBV10-3; D: -; CDR3: CASSLEGLYNEQFF
J: TRBJ2-3; V: TRBV5-1; D: -; CDR3: CASSYDTDTQYF
J: TRBJ2-3; V: TRBV27; D: -; CDR3: CASSFPLTDTQCF
J: TRBJ2-7; V: TRBV4-3; D: -; CDR3: CASSQDLSGSYEQYF
J: TRBJ1-2; V: TRBV7-9; D: -; CDR3: CASSPGGLNYGYTF
J: TRBJ2-7; V: TRBV12-3/TRBV12-4; D: -; CDR3: CASSSRRQAHSYEQYF
J: TRBJ2-5; V: TRBV20-1; D: -; CDR3: CSARARETQYF
J: TRBJ1-2; V: TRBV6-5; D: TRBD1; CDR3: CASSIQGVGYTF
J: TRBJ2-5; V: TRBV5-1; D: -; CDR3: CASSFQVSQETQYF
J: TRBJ2-7; V: TRBV19; D: -; CDR3: CASSMGSGQSHEQYF
J: TRBJ1-2; V: TRBV9; D: -; CDR3: CASSDDPGSMVGYTF
J: TRBJ2-5; V: TRBV20-1; D: -; CDR3: CSARGGVETQYF
J: TRBJ1-2; V: TRBV7-9; D: -; CDR3: CASSRGNLYGYTF
J: TRBJ1-6; V: TRBV4-3; D: -; CDR3: CASGQDGAGISPLHF
J: TRBJ1-4; V: TRBV19; D: -; CDR3: CASSRGTTNEKLFF
J: TRBJ2-2; V: TRBV7-9; D: TRBD2; CDR3: CASSLGRRGTGELFF
J: TRBJ2-7; V: TRBV4-1; D: TRBD2; CDR3: CASSQELAGEYEQYF
J: TRBJ2-1; V: TRBV6-5; D: -; CDR3: CASSYLGGSSYNEQFF
J: TRBJ2-2; V: TRBV12-3/TRBV12-4; D: -; CDR3: CASTRETATGELFF
J: TRBJ1-1; V: TRBV5-6; D: -; CDR3: CASSFKGFEAFF
J: TRBJ1-6; V: TRBV30; D: -; CDR3: CAWKGGSGSPLHF
J: TRBJ2-7; V: TRBV12-3/TRBV12-4; D: TRBD2; CDR3: CASSLTSGPREQYF
J: TRBJ1-1; V: TRBV6-1; D: TRBD1; CDR3: CASSDPRQGNTEAFF
J: TRBJ1-2; V: TRBV2; D: -; CDR3: CASSGEQGQINGYTF
J: TRBJ1-6; V: TRBV20-1; D: TRBD1; CDR3: CSARGTGVSSPLHF
J: TRBJ2-7; V: TRBV9; D: TRBD1; CDR3: CASSPRDSSYEQYF
J: TRBJ1-3; V: TRBV20-1; D: -; CDR3: CSATDSGNTIYF
J: TRBJ1-2; V: TRBV11-3; D: -; CDR3: CASSPPRAVYGYTF
J: TRBJ1-2; V: TRBV25-1; D: -; CDR3: CASSVEANYGYTF
J: TRBJ2-7; V: TRBV6-4; D: TRBD2; CDR3: CASSELTSGNEQYF
J: TRBJ2-7; V: TRBV9; D: TRBD1; CDR3: CASRAQTGTEAYEQYF
J: TRBJ1-1; V: TRBV10-3; D: -; CDR3: CAISDKVDTEAFF
J: TRBJ2-7; V: TRBV3-1; D: TRBD2; CDR3: CASSQVPAGVDEQYF
J: TRBJ1-1; V: TRBV3-1; D: TRBD1; CDR3: CASSQELTGQAEAFF
J: TRBJ2-7; V: TRBV5-1; D: -; CDR3: CASSLAKATGAEVSYEQYF
J: TRBJ1-1; V: TRBV12-3/TRBV12-4; D: -; CDR3: CASSLQGHGTEAFF
J: TRBJ1-6; V: TRBV20-1; D: TRBD1; CDR3: CSAGTAGTDNSPLHF
J: TRBJ1-2; V: TRBV6-1; D: -; CDR3: CASSDLSFPGYGYTF
J: TRBJ1-1; V: TRBV2; D: -; CDR3: CASSGAMNTEAFF
J: TRBJ1-2; V: TRBV19; D: -; CDR3: CASSILSRDYGYTF
J: TRBJ2-7; V: TRBV7-9; D: -; CDR3: CASSTDTYEQYF
J: TRBJ1-1; V: TRBV2; D: -; CDR3: CASSEQGRSTEAFF
J: TRBJ1-2; V: TRBV25-1; D: TRBD1; CDR3: CASSDIGTAYGYTF
J: TRBJ1-4; V: TRBV5-1; D: -; CDR3: CASSLGSGLGEKLFF
J: TRBJ2-7; V: TRBV29-1; D: TRBD1; CDR3: CSVGGFDRGEIYEQYF
J: TRBJ2-5; V: TRBV7-6; D: TRBD2; CDR3: CASSSGLAGEETQYF
J: TRBJ1-1; V: TRBV15; D: TRBD1; CDR3: CATSRAGTGDTEAFF
J: TRBJ2-7; V: TRBV7-2; D: TRBD1; CDR3: CASSLSRDSSEQYF
J: TRBJ1-2; V: TRBV9; D: -; CDR3: CASSEGQLFPNYGYTF
J: TRBJ2-7; V: TRBV27; D: -; CDR3: CASSLQGDAYEQYF